This TCR beta chain was profiled in a study of T cell changes during pregnancy in multiple sclerosis. Sequencing was performed with immunoSEQ multiplex PCR; in TCRdb, only in-frame clones are kept and a portion is missing. The data contain approximately 97,000 clones, less than 95% of them singletons. The TCR comes from a female donor in good health, enrolled as a control in a pregnancy study. The sample consisted of peripheral blood, taken in the second trimester of pregnancy.

CDR3 protein: CASSFDRGGNQPQHF. CDR3 nucleotides: TGTGCCAGCAGTTTCGACAGGGGTGGCAATCAGCCCCAGCATTTT. V is TRBV27 and J is TRBJ1-5; 8 bases line up with TRBD1. The CDR3 length is 15 residues. Germline V gives CDR1 MNHEY, CDR2 SMNVEV (reference sequence). V shed 3 bases, J shed 2 bases, and the junction held 3 bases outside the gene matches.